The entry below gives a single T cell receptor (beta chain) sequence along with its context. What it binds is not known. The time point was: newly diagnosed GD, antithyroid drugs for less than 3 months. The TCR library used RNA extracted from PBMCs. Those enrolled as patients came out of an endocrinology department in Xi'an, China. Losses at the gene ends were 6 bases for V and 10 bases for J; bases not matched to a gene: 18. CDR1 is DFQATT and CDR2 is SNEGSKA in the germline V gene (reference sequence). The CDR3 extends over 15 amino acids. These data belong to a study of regulatory T cells in long-lasting Graves disease. Study context: Antithyroid drugs had been given to newly diagnosed Graves' patients for under 3 months. Study-level findings and limits: Few sampled subjects may have lowered accuracy.

To make TCR beta libraries, researchers used iRepertoire HTBI primers and Arm-PCR of CDR3 regions. TCRdb passed the multiplex PCR reads through MiXCR, listing each CDR3 protein once. The top ten hold around 11% of the sample, which has 350,000 to 500,000 distinct CDR3 sequences, 15% to 20% seen once. These data are also associated with another study on T cells in Graves' hyperthyroidism and ophthalmopathy.

Sequenced material: peripheral blood mononuclear cells (PBMCs), taken at new diagnosis, from a patient treated with antithyroid drugs. The sequence derives from a woman aged 25 to 45 with Graves disease. The rearrangement links TRBV20-1 to TRBJ1-5, with 7 bases matching TRBD1. DNA of the CDR3: TGCAGTGCCAAATCGACAGGGTGGGAATCATATCCCCAGCATTTT. It specifies CSAKSTGWESYPQHF.